This TCR beta chain was captured by sequencing in a study of cytomegalovirus exposure and HLA in healthy donors. Study outcomes and limitations: The only immune exposure information that was available was CMV serostatus.

13 Jbeta primers and 60 Vbeta primers were used for the PCR. Clones were read by immunoSEQ multiplex PCR, and TCRdb kept only the in-frame ones, dropping some. The repertoire holds around 200,000 clones, with roughly 83% as singletons. CDR3 length equals 14 residues. With 5 bases clipped from V and 2 bases from J, the junction kept 2 bases outside the gene matches. Germline loops: CDR1 MDHEN, CDR2 SYDVKM. This clone was picked up one time. What it recognizes is unknown. This chain links TRBV28 with TRBJ2-1; the match to TRBD2 covers 8 bases. This TCR came from a woman in her forties or fifties in good health and CMV-seronegative. The sample was PBMCs. The CDR3 DNA reads TGTGCCAGCAGTCAGCGGGGGCCCTACAATGAGCAGTTCTTC. It translates to CASSQRGPYNEQFF.